One sample yielded the 9 T cell receptor beta chains listed below, sequenced in a study of tissue T cells after allogeneic stem cell transplantation. Assay: immunoSEQ multiplex PCR; the TCRdb copy retains only in-frame clones and omits some. The repertoire has roughly 45,000 clones, about 73% of them found once; the top ten carry about 0.71%. The material sequenced was sorted cells pooled from one or two spleens. All receptors derive from a pool of C57BL/6 mice in good health.

A remark on this clone: Gene names and germline match the mouse. The read gets to within 1 residue of the CDR3 end, and the germline J gene fills in the rest. The J gene is TRBJ2-4, the V gene TRBV31, with 12 bases aligning to TRBD2. This CDR3 spans 16 amino acids. The J segment lost 0 bases and the V segment lost 4 bases, leaving 5 bases of the junction unmatched. CDR1 GKSSPN and CDR2 SITVG come from the germline V gene. This CDR3 reads CAWTPGLGGSQNTLYF. CDR3 DNA (partial): TGTGCCTGGACTCCGGGACTGGGGGGTAGTCAAAACACCTTGTAC.

About this clone: Gene names follow the mouse nomenclature. From the germline J gene comes the end of the CDR3, since the read stops 1 residue before it. The gene calls are TRBV15 and TRBJ1-1, with a weak D call TRBD1 (5 bases). CDR1 SGHND and CDR2 FRSKSL come from the germline V gene. CDR3 size: 13 residues. V lost 3 bases and J 1 base, leaving 6 bases between the germline ends. Partial CDR3 DNA: TGTGCCAGCAGTTTTGGGGGAAACACAGAAGTCTTC. Protein: CASSFGGNTEVF. The whole CDR3 protein reads CASSFGGNTEVFF.

About this clone itself: Mouse gene names apply. From the germline J gene comes the end of the CDR3, since the read stops 1 residue before it. This chain connects TRBV4 to TRBJ2-4; no clear D. The CDR3 has 14 residues. V lost 4 bases and J lost 1, with 9 bases in between. Germline V CDR1 and CDR2: LGHDT, YNNKQL (reference sequence). CDR3 bases read: TGTGCCAGCAGCTCTACGGGAGGTCAAAACACCTTGTAC. It translates to CASSSTGGQNTLY. From start to end, the CDR3 is CASSSTGGQNTLYF.

Points on this clone: Gene names are mouse gene names. The sequenced fragment ends 1 residue before the CDR3 boundary, so the rest is inferred from the germline J gene. The chain joins TRBV5 to TRBJ1-6; TRBD1 matches 9 bases. TRBJ1-6 counts as an open reading frame of uncertain function. J gave up 5 bases and V 1 base, and 3 bases lay outside the gene matches. This CDR3 has 16 amino acids. Germline lookup yields CDR1 LGHNA and CDR2 YNLKQL (reference sequence). The covered CDR3 bases are TGTGCCAGCAGCCAAGGACAGGGGGGAAATAATTCGCCCCTCTAC. Residues: CASSQGQGGNNSPLY. Given in full, the CDR3 is CASSQGQGGNNSPLYF.

To note about this clone: Genes here carry mouse names. The read ends 1 residue shy of where the CDR3 ends; the end is completed using the germline J gene. The genes are TRBV3 and TRBJ2-3; tentatively, D is TRBD2 (6 bases). Trimming removed 2 bases at V and 4 bases at J, with 10 bases between. The germline gives CDR1 SNHLY, CDR2 FYNGKV (reference sequence). This CDR3 spans 14 amino acids. The chain's CDR3 is CASSLSWGSETLYF. The sequenced part of the CDR3 DNA is TGTGCCAGCAGCTTATCCTGGGGCTCAGAAACGCTGTAT.

This clone was seen only a few times. Germline and genes here are mouse. Coverage ceases 1 residue before the CDR3 finishes, and the germline J gene fills in the end. V and J are TRBV13-2 and TRBJ1-3, with 11 positions matching TRBD1. CDR1 and CDR2 from the germline V gene are NNHNN and SYGAGS (reference sequence). The CDR3 covers 14 residues. V shed 2 bases, J shed 7 bases, and the junction held 2 bases outside the gene matches. The CDR3 is CASGDGQGANTLYF. The part of the CDR3 DNA that was read is TGTGCCAGCGGTGACGGACAGGGGGCGAATACGCTCTAT.

As regards this clone: Germline and genes: mouse. Read data end 1 residue before the CDR3 end; the end is taken from the germline J gene. This sequence joins TRBV29 and TRBJ2-1; D is ambiguous. The CDR3 runs to 13 residues. Per germline, CDR1 MSHET and CDR2 SYDVDS. Between the trimmed V and J ends, which lost 2 bases and 3 bases, there was a span of 5 bases. The CDR3 here is CASSLRPYAEQFF. CDR3 bases read: TGTGCTAGCAGTTTAAGACCCTATGCTGAGCAGTTC.

Note on this clone: Germline and genes: mouse. The sequenced fragment ends 1 residue before the CDR3 boundary, so the rest is inferred from the germline J gene. This chain joins TRBV5 and TRBJ1-4, with D tentatively TRBD1 (5 bases). V was cut by 3 bases and J by 0 bases, with 8 bases left in between. CDR3 length: 15 residues. Germline CDR1 reads LGHNA; CDR2 reads YNLKQL (reference sequence). CDR3 amino acids: CASSQDKISNERLFF. CDR3 DNA, as far as it was read: TGTGCCAGCAGCCAGGACAAAATTTCCAACGAAAGATTATTT.

Details on this clone: Genes and germline come from the mouse. The read ends 1 residue early relative to the CDR3; the germline J gene fills the gap. The rearrangement joins TRBV4 to TRBJ1-3; D is possibly TRBD1 (5 bases). Germline V gives CDR1 LGHDT, CDR2 YNNKQL (reference sequence). The V end lost 4 bases, the J end lost 0 bases, and 7 bases lay between the germline ends. CDR3 length: 14 amino acids. Partial CDR3 DNA: TGTGCCAGCAGCTTCGACAGTTCTGGAAATACGCTCTAT. Translated: CASSFDSSGNTLY. The CDR3 reads in full as CASSFDSSGNTLYF.